This TCR beta chain was captured by sequencing in a study of monozygotic twins with inflammatory bowel disease. TCRdb processed the 5' RACE reads again and assigns one entry to each CDR3 protein, with no DNA. This sample's table has approximately 400,000 distinct CDR3 sequences. The CDR3 sequence is 13 residues long. Looked up from germline, CDR1 is KGHDR and CDR2 is SFDVKD. The sequenced sample was blood. The sequence came from a human donor with ulcerative colitis or Crohn's disease, or a healthy co-twin of an affected twin (not recorded which). This chain links TRBV24-1 with TRBJ2-7. The CDR3 here is CATSPGGPYEQYF.